This T cell receptor beta chain was identified in a study of blood T cell repertoires in COVID-19. Original handling: Reference gene primer amplification yielded estimated nucleated cell counts. Libraries were prepared by immunoSEQ multiplex PCR; TCRdb keeps only in-frame clonotypes and omits some of them. That table gives V, J and clone size, and the DNA gave D and trimming. Counted here are approximately 400,000 clones, approximately 90% occurring once; the ten biggest clones make up around 0.86%. V lost 7 bases, J lost 7 bases, and 17 bases stayed unmatched. Germline CDR1 and CDR2: MNHEY and SMNVEV (reference sequence). This CDR3 comprises 17 residues. Participants were aged roughly 18 to 90 years, lived in around 25 US areas, and enrolled virtually.

Material for sequencing was PBMCs or T cells enriched from blood (not recorded which). This receptor was obtained from a woman aged 40 to 55 who had been exposed to COVID-19. This rearrangement joins TRBV27 to TRBJ1-5, with 9 bases aligning to TRBD1. Here the CDR3 reads CASNPRSGTGFGQPQHF. The CDR3 DNA sequence: TGTGCCAGCAACCCCCGGAGCGGGACAGGGTTCGGGCAGCCCCAGCATTTT.